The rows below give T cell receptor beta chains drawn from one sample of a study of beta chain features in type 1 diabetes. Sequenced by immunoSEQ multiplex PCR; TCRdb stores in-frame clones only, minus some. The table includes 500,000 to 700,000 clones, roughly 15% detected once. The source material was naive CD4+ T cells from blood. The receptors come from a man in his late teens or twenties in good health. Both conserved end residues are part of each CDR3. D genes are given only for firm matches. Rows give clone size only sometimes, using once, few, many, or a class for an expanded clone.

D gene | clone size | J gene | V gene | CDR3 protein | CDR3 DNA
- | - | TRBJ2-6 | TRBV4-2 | CASSQERPASGANVLTF | TGTGCCAGCAGCCAAGAAAGGCCAGCATCTGGGGCCAACGTCCTGACTTTC
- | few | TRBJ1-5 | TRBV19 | CASSISRNQPQHF | TGTGCCAGTAGTATTAGTCGCAATCAGCCCCAGCATTTT
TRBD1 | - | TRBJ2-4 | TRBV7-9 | CASVDRGKNIQYF | TGTGCCAGCGTGGACAGGGGCAAAAACATTCAGTACTTC
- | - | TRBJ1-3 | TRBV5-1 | CASSFRGPSGNTIYF | TGCGCCAGCAGCTTCCGGGGGCCCTCTGGAAACACCATATATTTT
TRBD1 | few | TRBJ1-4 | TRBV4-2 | CASSQDGAGGYEKLFF | TGTGCCAGCAGCCAAGACGGGGCAGGGGGCTATGAAAAACTGTTTTTT
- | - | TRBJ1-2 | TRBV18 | CASSRDETNYGYTF | TGTGCCAGCTCACGGGACGAGACTAACTATGGCTACACCTTC
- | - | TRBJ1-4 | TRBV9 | CASSPSGVEKLFF | TGTGCCAGCAGCCCTTCAGGGGTTGAAAAACTGTTTTTT
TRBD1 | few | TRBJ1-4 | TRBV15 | CATSSRDRASNEKLFF | TGTGCCACCAGCAGCCGGGACAGGGCTTCTAATGAAAAACTGTTTTTT
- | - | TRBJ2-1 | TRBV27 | CASSDFGSYNEQFF | TGTGCCAGCAGCGACTTCGGCTCCTACAATGAGCAGTTCTTC
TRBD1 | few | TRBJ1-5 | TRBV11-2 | CASSLGTGGADQHF | TGTGCCAGCAGCTTAGGGACAGGGGGCGCAGACCAGCATTTT
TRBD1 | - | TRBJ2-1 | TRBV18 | CASSPAGGRSSYNEQFF | TGTGCCAGCTCACCGGCAGGGGGCCGGAGCTCCTACAATGAGCAGTTCTTC
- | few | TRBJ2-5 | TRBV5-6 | CASSLAVGTAKETQYF | TGTGCCAGCAGCTTGGCCGTTGGGACGGCAAAGGAGACCCAGTACTTC
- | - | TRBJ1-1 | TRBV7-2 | CASSPPGIRNTEAFF | TGTGCCAGCAGCCCCCCCGGGATTCGGAACACTGAAGCTTTCTTT
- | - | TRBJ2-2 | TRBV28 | CASSFPRGGGTGELFF | TGTGCCAGCAGTTTCCCCCGAGGGGGAGGGACCGGGGAGCTGTTTTTT
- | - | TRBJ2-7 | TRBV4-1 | CASSHLVGHSYEQYF | TGCGCCAGCAGCCATCTAGTAGGCCATTCCTACGAGCAGTACTTC
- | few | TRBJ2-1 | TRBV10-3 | CAIRDPIEQFF | TGTGCCATCAGGGACCCCATTGAGCAGTTCTTC
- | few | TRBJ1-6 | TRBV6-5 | CASNGRIYSPLHF | TGTGCCAGCAACGGACGGATCTATTCACCCCTCCACTTT
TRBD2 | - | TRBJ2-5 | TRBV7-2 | CASSGGLAGGETQYF | TGTGCCAGCAGCGGCGGGCTAGCGGGAGGAGAGACCCAGTACTTC
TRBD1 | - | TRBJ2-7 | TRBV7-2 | CASGTGSSYEQYF | TGTGCGTCCGGGACAGGCAGCTCCTACGAGCAGTACTTC
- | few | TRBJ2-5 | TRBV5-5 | CASSLVELKETQYF | TGTGCCAGCAGCTTGGTCGAACTTAAAGAGACCCAGTACTTC
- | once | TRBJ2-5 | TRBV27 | CASSSIQGVLREETQYF | TGTGCCAGCAGTTCTATCCAAGGGGTTCTCCGGGAAGAGACCCAGTACTTC
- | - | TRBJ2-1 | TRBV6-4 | CASKKEVFYNEQFF | TGTGCCAGCAAGAAGGAAGTTTTTTACAATGAGCAGTTCTTC
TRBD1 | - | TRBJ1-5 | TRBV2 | CASIADRGNQPQHF | TGTGCCAGCATTGCGGACAGGGGCAATCAGCCCCAGCATTTT
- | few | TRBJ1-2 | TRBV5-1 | CASSQGQFVNYGYTF | TGCGCCAGCAGCCAAGGACAGTTTGTTAACTATGGCTACACCTTC
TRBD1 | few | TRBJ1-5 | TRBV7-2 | CASSLVGTGGSNQPQHF | TGTGCCAGCAGCTTAGTTGGGACAGGGGGAAGCAATCAGCCCCAGCATTTT
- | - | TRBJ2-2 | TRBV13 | CASSRLDGTTNTGELFF | TGTGCCAGCAGCCGACTGGACGGAACCACGAACACCGGGGAGCTGTTTTTT
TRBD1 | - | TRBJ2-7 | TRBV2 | CASVGQGANEQYF | TGTGCCAGCGTCGGACAGGGCGCGAACGAGCAGTACTTC
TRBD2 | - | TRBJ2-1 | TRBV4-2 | CASSQSSSGGFSSYNEQFF | TGTGCCAGCAGCCAATCTTCTAGCGGGGGGTTCAGCTCCTACAATGAGCAGTTCTTC
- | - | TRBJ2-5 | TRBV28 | CASSLVRVQETQYF | TGTGCCAGCAGTTTAGTTCGGGTTCAAGAGACCCAGTACTTC
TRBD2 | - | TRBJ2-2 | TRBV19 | CASSPGGTGELFF | TGTGCCAGCTCCCCGGGGGGAACCGGGGAGCTGTTTTTT
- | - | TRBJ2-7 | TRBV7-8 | CASSFGQWSTYEQYF | TGTGCCAGCAGCTTTGGACAGTGGAGCACCTACGAGCAGTACTTC
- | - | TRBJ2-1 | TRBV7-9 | CASSLGNTYNEQFF | TGTGCCAGCAGCTTAGGGAATACCTACAATGAGCAGTTCTTC
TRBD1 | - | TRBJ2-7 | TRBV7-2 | CASSLVAGGNDEQYF | TGTGCCAGCAGCTTAGTTGCAGGGGGCAACGACGAGCAGTACTTC
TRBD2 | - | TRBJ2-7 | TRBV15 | CATSRDITSGRYEQYF | TGTGCCACCAGCAGAGATATTACTAGCGGACGCTACGAGCAGTACTTC
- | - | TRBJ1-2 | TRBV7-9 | CASSLPGRGISRYTF | TGTGCCAGCAGCTTACCAGGCCGAGGGATTTCTCGCTACACCTTC
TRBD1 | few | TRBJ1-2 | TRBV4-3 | CASSQDMGTGGILMGYTF | TGCGCCAGCAGCCAAGATATGGGAACAGGGGGCATCCTAATGGGCTACACCTTC
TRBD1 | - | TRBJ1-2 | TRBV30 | CAWRDRAHGYTF | TGTGCCTGGAGGGACAGGGCGCATGGCTACACCTTC